Reported below is one T cell receptor beta chain. This sample is part of a study of T cell repertoires in cytomegalovirus infection. The V end lost 6 bases, the J end lost 9 bases, and 15 bases lay between the germline ends. The CDR3 consists of 14 residues. Germline CDR1 MNHEY, CDR2 SVGAGI. MiXCR was run by TCRdb on the reads, yielding one entry per CDR3 protein. The sample carries around 450,000 distinct CDR3 sequences, 30% to 40% recorded once. The sequence came from a human donor in good health (CMV status not recorded). Some clones in this sample may be carry-over from other donors' samples. The sample was PBMCs. The chain uses TRBV6-5 and TRBJ1-6, with D tentatively TRBD1 (5 bases). Here the CDR3 reads CASSLGRGPSPLHF. CDR3 nucleotide sequence: TGTGCCAGCAGCCTCGGGAGGGGTCCTTCACCCCTCCACTTT.